The source of this T cell receptor beta chain is a study of technical replicates of blood from a few donors (dated by TCRdb to about 2017). Details on this clone: The antigen this receptor binds is unknown. No much larger clone exists at a distance of one base, and base qualities are not known.

Cut back by 5 bases and 6 bases, the V and J ends lie 13 bases apart. As encoded in the germline V gene, CDR1 is SGHAT while CDR2 is FQNNGV. Spanning cysteine to phenylalanine, the CDR3 consists of 14 amino acids. Only the CDR3 region is kept as DNA, spanning 42 bases read in frame from base 1. The library was obtained by the immunoSEQ multiplex PCR assay. The table was pulled from immuneACCESS by TCRdb, which kept in-frame rearrangements only. Such tables lose some clones; where checked, under half of the loss comes from unresolved V genes, and the rest has no known cause. For this sample the table gives 73,000 or so clones, of which around 90% were detected only once. The ten most abundant clones make up around 0.24% of the sample.

The TCR comes from a human donor in good health. Source material: T cells isolated from PBMCs. The receptor chain draws on TRBV11-2 and TRBJ2-2; TRBD2 is perhaps the D gene, given 6 matching bases. The DNA sequence follows: TGTGCCAGCAGCCCGGCGGGGCTTGCCGGGGAGCTGTTTTTT. This yields the protein CASSPAGLAGELFF.